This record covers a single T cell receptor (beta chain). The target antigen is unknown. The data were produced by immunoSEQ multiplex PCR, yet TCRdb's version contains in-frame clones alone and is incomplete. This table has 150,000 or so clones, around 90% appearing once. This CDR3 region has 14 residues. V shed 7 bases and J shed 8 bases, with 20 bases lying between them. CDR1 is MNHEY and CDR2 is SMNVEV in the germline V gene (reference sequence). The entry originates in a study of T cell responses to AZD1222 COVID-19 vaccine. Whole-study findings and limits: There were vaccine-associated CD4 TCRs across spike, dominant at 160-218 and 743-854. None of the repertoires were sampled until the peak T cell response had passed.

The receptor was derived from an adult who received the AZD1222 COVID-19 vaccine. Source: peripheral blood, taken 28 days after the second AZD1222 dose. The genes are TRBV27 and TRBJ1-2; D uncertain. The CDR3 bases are TGTGCCAGCAAGTCCGACGGGCTCCTTGGGGGCTACACCTTC. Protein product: CASKSDGLLGGYTF.